This T cell receptor (beta chain) was observed in a study of OX40 agonist ivuxolimab in advanced cancers. Looking at the study overall: Ivuxolimab is an agonistic anti-OX40 (CD134) antibody, and patients were treated with it. Each dose-escalation patient presented with hepatocellular carcinoma, melanoma, renal cell or head and neck cancer.

Germline assignment: CDR1 MDHEN and CDR2 SYDVKM. There are 13 residues in the CDR3. Germline trimming cut 3 bases from V and 3 bases from J; bases unmatched to any gene: 2. Study-wide results and limits: Expanded peripheral T cell antigen specificity was not determined.

Sequencing used immunoSEQ multiplex PCR; TCRdb keeps in-frame clones, though not all of them. The table includes tens of thousands of clones, roughly nine tenths detected once. With regard to this clone: Its antigen is unknown.

This chain links TRBV28 with TRBJ2-7, with 7 bases that match TRBD1. Here the sequenced sample was CD4+ or CD8+ T cells sorted from blood, taken in a trial of the OX40 agonist ivuxolimab. This clonotype originated in an adult with an advanced solid tumor such as melanoma, head and neck, liver or kidney cancer. CDR3 amino acids: CASSFGDSYEQYF. In DNA, the CDR3 is TGTGCCAGCAGTTTTGGGGACAGCTACGAGCAGTACTTC. The full variable domain, in which reference TRBV28 and TRBJ2-7 provide the parts outside the CDR3, is DVKVTQSSRYLVKRTGEKVFLECVQDMDHENMFWYRQDPGLGLRLIYFSYDVKMKEKGDIPEGYSVSREKKERFSLILESASTNQTSMYLCASSFGDSYEQYFGPGTRLTVT.